These T cell receptor beta chains were read from a single sample in a study of OX40 agonist ivuxolimab in advanced cancers. Libraries were prepared by immunoSEQ multiplex PCR; TCRdb keeps only in-frame clonotypes and omits some of them. Among over 80,000 clones listed, roughly 90% were seen once. Sequenced material: CD4+ or CD8+ T cells sorted from blood, taken in a trial of the OX40 agonist ivuxolimab. The receptors stem from an adult with an advanced solid tumor such as melanoma, head and neck, liver or kidney cancer. Each CDR3 is given with its conserved first and last residue. Each record gives: J gene, V gene, clone size, D gene, CDR3 DNA, CDR3 protein. A D gene is named only where the DNA matches it firmly. Rows give clone size only sometimes, using once, few, many, or a class for an expanded clone.

TRBJ2-7 | TRBV28 | once | - | TGTGCCAGCGGGACACCGGGTCCCTACGAGCAGTACTTC | CASGTPGPYEQYF
TRBJ2-3 | TRBV9 | once | - | TGTGCCAGCAGCGTAGGTACGGATACGCAGTATTTT | CASSVGTDTQYF
TRBJ2-5 | TRBV5-1 | - | TRBD1 | TGCGCCAGCACGGGACAGCAAGAGACCCAGTACTTC | CASTGQQETQYF
TRBJ2-5 | TRBV30 | - | TRBD1 | TGTGCCTGGAGAGAAGGGGGCGGCGCGACCCAGTACTTC | CAWREGGGATQYF
TRBJ2-1 | TRBV6-1 | few | TRBD1 | TGTGCCAGCAGTGCGAATTCGGGACAGGGGTCCTACAATGAGCAGTTCTTC | CASSANSGQGSYNEQFF
TRBJ2-3 | TRBV7-3 | - | TRBD2 | TGTGCCAGCAGCATAGGACTAGCGAACACAGATACGCAGTATTTT | CASSIGLANTDTQYF
TRBJ2-1 | TRBV27 | - | - | TGTGCCAGCAGTTTATCTTCCCCCGGGACAAACTACAATGAGCAGTTCTTC | CASSLSSPGTNYNEQFF
TRBJ2-7 | TRBV6-1 | - | TRBD2 | TGTGCCAGCAGAGCGGGGGGGCACTACGAGCAGTACTTC | CASRAGGHYEQYF
TRBJ2-3 | TRBV7-8 | - | - | TGTGCCAGCAGCTTCAGGGACCAAAACACAGATACGCAGTATTTT | CASSFRDQNTDTQYF
TRBJ2-1 | TRBV6-5 | - | TRBD1 | TGTGCCAGCAGTCCGGGACAGCGTTACAATGAGCAGTTCTTC | CASSPGQRYNEQFF
TRBJ1-1 | TRBV21-1 | - | - | TGTGCCAGCAGCAAAGGGGACAGGGAAGGCGCTGAAGCTTTCTTT | CASSKGDREGAEAFF